A single T cell receptor (beta chain) is shown here with its context. Profiling relied on immunoSEQ multiplex PCR, and the TCRdb table lists in-frame clones only, not all of them. Among approximately 89,000 clones listed, approximately 86% were seen once. The data originate from a study of blood T cell repertoires in COVID-19. Specimen: peripheral blood. This sequence originates from a woman aged 70 to 79 with active or convalescent COVID-19.

In DNA, the CDR3 is TGTGCCAGCAGGGAAACAGGGACAGGAAACACCATATATTTT. The encoded protein is CASRETGTGNTIYF. This chain links TRBV6-1 with TRBJ1-3; D is possibly TRBD1 (6 bases). This CDR3 has 14 residues. Trimming removed 6 bases at V and 4 bases at J, with 13 bases between. CDR1 MNHNS and CDR2 SASEGT come from the germline V gene.